The text below deals with one T cell receptor beta chain. These data belong to a study of blood T cells in healthy people across ages. The CDR3 loop spans 17 amino acids. With 0 bases clipped from V and 2 bases from J, the junction kept 7 bases outside the gene matches. CDR1 and CDR2 (germline): MGHRA, YSYEKL. Then a second PCR, running about 6 to 12 cycles, was carried out with a sample-barcoded 5' primer and a J-beta primer mix. MiXCR was run by TCRdb on the 5' RACE reads, yielding one entry per CDR3 protein. Altogether over a million distinct CDR3 sequences are present, 25% being singletons, with the ten largest covering around 0.7%. These data were also filed under a second study, of T cells of mothers and their children. That work adds: Overlap ran slightly, non-significantly higher for related than unrelated mother-child pairs. The authors identified no persistent microchimeric T cell clones.

The sequenced sample consisted of blood. This rearrangement joins TRBV4-1 to TRBJ2-3, with 8 bases aligning to TRBD2. The source is a girl aged 2 to 9 in good health. The CDR3 nucleotides are TGCGCCAGCAGCCAAGAAACTAGCGGTCCATCCACAGATACGCAGTATTTT. Amino acids: CASSQETSGPSTDTQYF.